This T cell receptor (beta chain) was identified in a study of blood T cell repertoires in COVID-19. Overall study: Donors in the United States, Italy and Spain gave samples during acute or convalescent COVID-19. PBMCs, B-cell-depleted T cells, or T cells were the source of the cDNA or gDNA that made up the material.

Recruits, aged about 18 to 95 years, lived in 25 or so US areas. Clinical histories supplied by participants themselves formed the basis of cohort assignment. V lost 1 base to trimming and J lost 2 bases; unmatched junction nucleotides: 12. The CDR3 has 19 amino acids. CDR1 is MGHRA and CDR2 is YSYEKL in the germline V gene. Sequencing used immunoSEQ multiplex PCR; TCRdb keeps in-frame clones, though not all of them. The repertoire includes roughly 420,000 clones, roughly 90% of them detected once, and approximately 0.96% sits in the top ten. Sequences were obtained from PBMCs or T cells enriched from blood (not recorded which). This receptor was identified in a woman aged 25 to 39 with acute COVID-19. The V and J genes are TRBV4-1 and TRBJ2-1; 9 bases line up with TRBD2. CDR3 nucleotides: TGCGCCAGCAGCCAAGGAAGGGTCTGGCGGGGGGGAACCTACAATGAGCAGTTCTTC. It specifies CASSQGRVWRGGTYNEQFF.